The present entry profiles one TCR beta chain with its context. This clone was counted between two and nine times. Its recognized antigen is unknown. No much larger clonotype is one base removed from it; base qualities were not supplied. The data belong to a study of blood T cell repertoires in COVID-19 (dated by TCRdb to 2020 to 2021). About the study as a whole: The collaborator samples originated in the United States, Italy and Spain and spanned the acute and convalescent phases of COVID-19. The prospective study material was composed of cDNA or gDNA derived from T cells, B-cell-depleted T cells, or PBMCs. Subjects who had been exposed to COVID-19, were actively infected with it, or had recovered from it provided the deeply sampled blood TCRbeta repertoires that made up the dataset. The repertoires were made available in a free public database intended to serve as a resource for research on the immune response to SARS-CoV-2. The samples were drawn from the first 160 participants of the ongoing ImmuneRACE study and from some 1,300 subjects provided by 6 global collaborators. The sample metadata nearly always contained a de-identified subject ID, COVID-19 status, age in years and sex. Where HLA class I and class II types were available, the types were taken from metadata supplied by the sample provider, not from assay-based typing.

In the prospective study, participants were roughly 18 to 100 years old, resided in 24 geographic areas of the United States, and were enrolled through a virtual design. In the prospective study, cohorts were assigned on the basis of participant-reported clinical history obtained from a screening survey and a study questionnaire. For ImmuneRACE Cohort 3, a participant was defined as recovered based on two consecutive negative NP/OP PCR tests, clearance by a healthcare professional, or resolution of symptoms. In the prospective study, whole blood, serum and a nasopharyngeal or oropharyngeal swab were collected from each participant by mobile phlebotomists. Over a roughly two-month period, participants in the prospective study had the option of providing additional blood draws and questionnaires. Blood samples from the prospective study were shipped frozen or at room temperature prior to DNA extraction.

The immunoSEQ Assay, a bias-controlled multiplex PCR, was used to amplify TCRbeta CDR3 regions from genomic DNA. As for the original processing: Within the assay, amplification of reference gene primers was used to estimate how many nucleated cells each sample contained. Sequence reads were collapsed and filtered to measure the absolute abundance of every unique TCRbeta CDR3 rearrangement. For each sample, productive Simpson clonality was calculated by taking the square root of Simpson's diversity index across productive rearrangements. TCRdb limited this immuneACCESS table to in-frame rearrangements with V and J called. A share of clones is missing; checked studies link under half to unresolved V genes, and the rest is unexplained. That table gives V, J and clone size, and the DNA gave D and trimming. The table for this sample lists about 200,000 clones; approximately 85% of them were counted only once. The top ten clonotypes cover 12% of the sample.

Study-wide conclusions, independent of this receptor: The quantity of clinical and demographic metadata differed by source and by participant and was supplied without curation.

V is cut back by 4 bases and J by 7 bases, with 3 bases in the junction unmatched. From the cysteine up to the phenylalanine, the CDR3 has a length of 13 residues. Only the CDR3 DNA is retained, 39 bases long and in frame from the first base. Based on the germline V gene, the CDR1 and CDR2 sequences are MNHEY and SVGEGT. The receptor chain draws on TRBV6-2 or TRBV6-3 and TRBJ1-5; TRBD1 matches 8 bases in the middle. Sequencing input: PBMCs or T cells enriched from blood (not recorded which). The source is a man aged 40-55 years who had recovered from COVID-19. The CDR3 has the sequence CASSSDRVQPQHF. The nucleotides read TGTGCCAGCAGTTCGGACAGGGTACAGCCCCAGCATTTT.